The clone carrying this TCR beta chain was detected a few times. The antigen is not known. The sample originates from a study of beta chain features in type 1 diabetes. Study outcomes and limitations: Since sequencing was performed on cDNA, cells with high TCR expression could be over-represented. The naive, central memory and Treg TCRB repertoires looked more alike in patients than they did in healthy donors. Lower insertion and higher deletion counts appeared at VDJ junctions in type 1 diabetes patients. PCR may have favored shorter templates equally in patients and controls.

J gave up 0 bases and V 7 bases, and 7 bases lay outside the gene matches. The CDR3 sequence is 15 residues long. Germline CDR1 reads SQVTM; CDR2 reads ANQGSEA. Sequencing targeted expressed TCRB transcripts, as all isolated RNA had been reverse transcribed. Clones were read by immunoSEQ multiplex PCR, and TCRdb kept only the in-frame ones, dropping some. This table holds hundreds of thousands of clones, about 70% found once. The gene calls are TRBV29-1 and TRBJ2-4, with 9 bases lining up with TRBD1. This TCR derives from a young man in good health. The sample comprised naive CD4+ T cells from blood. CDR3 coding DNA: TGCAGCGCTACAGGGGGCTGGGGAGCCAAAAACATTCAGTACTTC. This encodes CSATGGWGAKNIQYF.